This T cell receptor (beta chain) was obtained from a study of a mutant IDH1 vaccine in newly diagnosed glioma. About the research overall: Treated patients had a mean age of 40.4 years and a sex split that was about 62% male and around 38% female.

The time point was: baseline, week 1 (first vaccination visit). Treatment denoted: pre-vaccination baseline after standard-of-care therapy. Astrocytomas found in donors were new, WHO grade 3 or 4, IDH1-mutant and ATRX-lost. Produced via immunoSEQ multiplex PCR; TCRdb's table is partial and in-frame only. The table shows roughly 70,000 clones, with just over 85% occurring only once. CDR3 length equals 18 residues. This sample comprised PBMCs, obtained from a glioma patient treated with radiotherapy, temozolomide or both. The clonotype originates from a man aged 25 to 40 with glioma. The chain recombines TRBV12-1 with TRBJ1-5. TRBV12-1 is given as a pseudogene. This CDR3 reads CASSFDPQIPGDDQPQHF. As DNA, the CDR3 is TGTGCCAGCAGCTTTGACCCTCAAATCCCCGGGGATGACCAGCCCCAGCATTTT.